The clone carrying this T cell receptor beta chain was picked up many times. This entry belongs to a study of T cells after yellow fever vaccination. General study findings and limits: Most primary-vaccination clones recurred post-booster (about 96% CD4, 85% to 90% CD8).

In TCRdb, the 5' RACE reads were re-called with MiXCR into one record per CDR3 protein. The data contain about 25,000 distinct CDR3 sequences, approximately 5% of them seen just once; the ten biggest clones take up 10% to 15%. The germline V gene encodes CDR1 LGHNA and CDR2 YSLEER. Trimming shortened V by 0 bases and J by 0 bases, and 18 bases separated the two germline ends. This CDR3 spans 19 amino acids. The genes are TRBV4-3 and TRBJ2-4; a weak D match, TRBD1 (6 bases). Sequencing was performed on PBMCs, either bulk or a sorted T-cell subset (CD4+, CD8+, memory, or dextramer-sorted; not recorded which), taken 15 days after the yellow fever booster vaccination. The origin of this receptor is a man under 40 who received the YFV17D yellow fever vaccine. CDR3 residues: CASSQDPLRTVRAKNIQYF. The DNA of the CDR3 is TGCGCCAGCAGCCAAGACCCCCTGAGGACAGTAAGAGCCAAAAACATTCAGTACTTC.